Sequencing of this T cell receptor (beta chain) was carried out in a study of blood T cell repertoires in COVID-19. Per germline, CDR1 LNHNV and CDR2 YYDKDF (reference sequence). The V and J ends lost 0 bases and 7 bases respectively, with 9 bases between them. The CDR3 spans 13 residues. The table lists this clone with a few counts. The protocol was immunoSEQ multiplex PCR, while the TCRdb copy is restricted to in-frame clones and leaves out a portion. The sample holds some 89,000 clones, over 75% seen once. Sequenced sample: peripheral blood. The sequence came from a man in his 60s with acute or convalescent COVID-19. V usage is TRBV15 and J usage is TRBJ1-1, with D perhaps matching TRBD1 (5 bases). CDR3 sequence (DNA): TGTGCCACCAGCAGAGACAGGGCGAATGAAGCTTTCTTT. Protein: CATSRDRANEAFF.